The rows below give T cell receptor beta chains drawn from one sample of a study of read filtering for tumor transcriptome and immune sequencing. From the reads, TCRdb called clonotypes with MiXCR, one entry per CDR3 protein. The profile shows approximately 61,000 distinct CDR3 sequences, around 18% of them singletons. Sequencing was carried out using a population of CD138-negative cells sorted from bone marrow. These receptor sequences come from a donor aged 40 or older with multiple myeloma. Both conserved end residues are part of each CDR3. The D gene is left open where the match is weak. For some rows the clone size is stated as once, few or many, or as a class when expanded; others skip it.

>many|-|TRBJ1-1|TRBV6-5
CASSIAGGTEAFF
TGTGCCAGCAGTATAGCCGGGGGGACTGAAGCTTTCTTT
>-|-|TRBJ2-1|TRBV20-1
CSARPTRGILNEQFF
TGCAGTGCTAGACCGACTAGAGGGATCCTAAATGAGCAGTTCTTC
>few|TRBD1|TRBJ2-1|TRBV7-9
CASRETGDPYNEQFF
TGTGCCAGCAGGGAAACAGGGGACCCCTACAATGAGCAGTTCTTC
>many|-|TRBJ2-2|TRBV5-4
CASSLGTLNTGELFF
TGTGCCAGCAGCTTGGGGACACTTAACACCGGGGAGCTGTTTTTT
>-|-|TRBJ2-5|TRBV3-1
CASSHRQLETQYF
TGTGCCAGCAGCCATAGACAGCTAGAGACCCAGTACTTC
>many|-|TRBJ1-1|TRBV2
CASNPRQQNTEAFF
TGTGCCAGCAACCCGAGACAGCAGAACACTGAAGCTTTCTTT
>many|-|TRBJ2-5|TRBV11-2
CASSSRVGVGETQYF
TGTGCCAGCAGTTCCCGGGTGGGGGTGGGGGAGACCCAGTACTTC
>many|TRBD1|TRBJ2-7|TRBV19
CASSSSVTGGLGEQYF
TGTGCCAGTAGTTCGTCTGTGACAGGGGGCCTCGGCGAGCAGTACTTC
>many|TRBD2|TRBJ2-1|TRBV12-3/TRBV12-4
CASRLAGGRYNEQFF
TGTGCCAGCCGATTGGCGGGGGGCCGATACAATGAGCAGTTCTTC
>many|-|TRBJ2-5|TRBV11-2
CASSSPGKKETQYF
TGTGCCAGCAGCTCCCCCGGGAAAAAGGAGACCCAGTACTTC
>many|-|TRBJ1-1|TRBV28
CASSLGRGEAFF
TGTGCCAGCAGTTTGGGGCGGGGTGAAGCTTTCTTT
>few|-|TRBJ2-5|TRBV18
CASSPIRSQETQYF
TGTGCCAGCTCACCTATCAGGAGTCAAGAGACCCAGTACTTC
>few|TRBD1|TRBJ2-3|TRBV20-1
CSADRVGTDTQYF
TGCAGTGCCGACAGGGTGGGTACAGATACGCAGTATTTT
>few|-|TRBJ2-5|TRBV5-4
CASSPWQRRETQYF
TGTGCCAGCAGCCCCTGGCAGCGTAGGGAGACCCAGTACTTC
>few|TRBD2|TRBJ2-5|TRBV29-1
CSVERLAGKETQYF
TGCAGCGTTGAACGACTAGCGGGAAAGGAGACCCAGTACTTC
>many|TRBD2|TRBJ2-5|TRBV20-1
CSADPPSGGLRETQYF
TGCAGTGCCGACCCACCTAGCGGGGGACTTAGAGAGACCCAGTACTTC
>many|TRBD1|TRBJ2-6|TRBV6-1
CASIRGQGGYGANVLTF
TGTGCCAGCATTCGGGGACAGGGGGGGTATGGGGCCAACGTCCTGACTTTC
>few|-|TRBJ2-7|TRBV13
CASSLGEGAGYEQYF
TGTGCCAGCAGCTTAGGGGAGGGGGCTGGCTACGAGCAGTACTTC
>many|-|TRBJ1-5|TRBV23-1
CASSQSVPVNQPQHF
TGCGCCAGCAGTCAATCGGTACCCGTGAATCAGCCCCAGCATTTT
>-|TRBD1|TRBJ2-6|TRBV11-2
CASSVGQGRSGANVLTF
TGTGCCAGCAGCGTTGGACAGGGCCGCTCTGGGGCCAACGTCCTGACTTTC
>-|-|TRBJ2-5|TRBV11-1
CASSRTAPGETQYF
TGTGCCAGCAGCAGGACAGCACCTGGGGAGACCCAGTACTTC
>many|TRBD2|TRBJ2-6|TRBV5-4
CASSTGLAGETFAGANVLTF
TGTGCCAGCAGCACGGGACTAGCGGGAGAGACATTTGCTGGGGCCAACGTCCTGACTTTC
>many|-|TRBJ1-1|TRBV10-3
CATTRGLNTEAFF
TGTGCCACCACCCGGGGGCTGAACACTGAAGCTTTCTTT
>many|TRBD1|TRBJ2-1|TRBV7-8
CASSLAGQENNEQFF
TGTGCCAGCAGCTTAGCGGGACAGGAAAACAATGAGCAGTTCTTC
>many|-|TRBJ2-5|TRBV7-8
CASSLEGLLETQYF
TGTGCCAGCAGCTTAGAGGGACTTCTAGAGACCCAGTACTTC
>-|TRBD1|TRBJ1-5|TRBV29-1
CNVVAGGGGPQHF
TGCAACGTTGTAGCAGGGGGTGGAGGGCCCCAGCATTTT
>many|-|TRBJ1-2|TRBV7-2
CASSPQYYGYTF
TGTGCCAGCAGCCCGCAGTACTATGGCTACACCTTC
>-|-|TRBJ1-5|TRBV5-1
CASSLRAGAADTQHF
TGCGCCAGCAGCTTGAGGGCGGGAGCTGCAGATACGCAGCATTTT
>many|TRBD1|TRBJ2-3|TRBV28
CASSLGQSDTQYF
TGTGCCAGCAGCCTGGGACAGTCAGATACGCAGTATTTT
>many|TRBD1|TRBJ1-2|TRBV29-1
CSVPERTGDGYTF
TGCAGCGTACCCGAAAGAACAGGGGATGGCTACACCTTC
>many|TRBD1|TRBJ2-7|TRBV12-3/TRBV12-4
CASSFSQGAMGEQYF
TGTGCCAGCAGTTTCTCCCAGGGGGCAATGGGGGAGCAGTACTTC
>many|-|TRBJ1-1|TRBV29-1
CVGQHTEAFF
TGCGTCGGACAACACACTGAAGCTTTCTTT
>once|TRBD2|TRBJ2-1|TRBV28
CASSSPTSGNYNEQFF
TGTGCCAGCAGTTCTCCGACTAGCGGAAATTACAATGAGCAGTTCTTC
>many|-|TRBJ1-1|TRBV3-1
CASSQAGAGPEAFF
TGTGCCAGCAGCCAAGCGGGCGCAGGGCCCGAAGCTTTCTTT
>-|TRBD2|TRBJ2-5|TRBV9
CASTRDSGGATETQYF
TGTGCCAGCACCCGGGACAGCGGGGGGGCAACAGAGACCCAGTACTTC
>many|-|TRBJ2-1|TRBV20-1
CSARRASSSYNEQFF
TGCAGTGCTAGACGGGCGAGTTCCTCCTACAATGAGCAGTTCTTC
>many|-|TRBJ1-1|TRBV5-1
CASSEVSLGTEAFF
TGCGCCAGCAGTGAGGTTTCGTTGGGCACTGAAGCTTTCTTT
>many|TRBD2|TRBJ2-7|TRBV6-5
CASSRTGTSGRGSEQYF
TGTGCCAGCAGTCGCACCGGGACTAGCGGGAGGGGATCCGAGCAGTACTTC
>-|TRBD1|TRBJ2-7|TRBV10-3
CAITRQGTCERYF
TGTGCCATCACACGACAGGGAACCTGCGAGCGGTACTTC
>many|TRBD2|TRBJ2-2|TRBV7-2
CASSPGLAGTGELFF
TGTGCCAGCAGCCCGGGACTAGCTGGCACCGGGGAGCTGTTTTTT
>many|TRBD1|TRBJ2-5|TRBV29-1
CSVPAGTGGLKTQYF
TGCAGCGTTCCGGCCGGGACAGGGGGCTTGAAGACCCAGTACTTC
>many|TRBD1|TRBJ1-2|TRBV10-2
CASSIQGYYGYTF
TGCGCCAGCAGTATACAGGGGTACTATGGCTACACCTTC
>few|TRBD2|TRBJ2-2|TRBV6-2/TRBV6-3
CASSYPRGGSVGELFF
TGTGCCAGCAGTTACCCGAGAGGCGGGAGCGTCGGGGAGCTGTTTTTT
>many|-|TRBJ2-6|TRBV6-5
CASSRLAGSGANVLTF
TGTGCCAGCAGCCGACTTGCAGGCTCTGGGGCCAACGTCCTGACTTTC
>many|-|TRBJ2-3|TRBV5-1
CASSLVGGRGDTQYF
TGCGCCAGCAGCTTGGTGGGGGGCCGAGGGGATACGCAGTATTTT
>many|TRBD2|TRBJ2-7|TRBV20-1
CSAINRLAGARGEQYF
TGCAGTGCTATCAACAGACTAGCGGGGGCGCGGGGGGAGCAGTACTTC
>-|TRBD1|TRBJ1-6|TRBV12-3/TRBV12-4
CASSLGTGDSPLHF
TGTGCCAGCAGCCTCGGGACAGGAGATTCACCCCTCCACTTT
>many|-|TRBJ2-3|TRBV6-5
CASSSINFDTQYF
TGTGCCAGCAGTTCCATCAACTTTGATACGCAGTATTTT
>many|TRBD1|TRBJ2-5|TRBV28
CASSLPRTGRRETQYF
TGTGCCAGCAGTTTACCCAGGACAGGGAGGCGAGAGACCCAGTACTTC
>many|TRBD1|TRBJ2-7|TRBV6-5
CASSYSWTGSYEQYF
TGTGCCAGCAGTTACTCCTGGACAGGGAGCTACGAGCAGTACTTC
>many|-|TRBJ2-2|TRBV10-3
CAISGPHSGPNTGELFF
TGTGCCATCAGTGGACCTCACAGCGGCCCTAACACCGGGGAGCTGTTTTTT
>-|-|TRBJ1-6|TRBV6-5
CASSSVQTANSPLHF
TGTGCCAGCAGTTCCGTTCAGACAGCCAATTCACCCCTCCACTTT
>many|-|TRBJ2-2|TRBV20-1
CSARDGGSNTGELFF
TGCAGTGCTAGAGATGGCGGATCGAACACCGGGGAGCTGTTTTTT
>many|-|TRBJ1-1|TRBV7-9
CASSLDGITEAFF
TGTGCCAGCAGCTTAGATGGGATCACTGAAGCTTTCTTT
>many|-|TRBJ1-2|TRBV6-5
CASSGTGGGGYTF
TGTGCCAGCAGTGGAACCGGGGGTGGAGGCTACACCTTC
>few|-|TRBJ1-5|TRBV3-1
CASSRGPLQPQHF
TGTGCCAGCAGCCGGGGACCTCTTCAGCCCCAGCATTTT
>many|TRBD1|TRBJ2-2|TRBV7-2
CASSLDRMNTGELFF
TGTGCCAGCAGCTTGGACAGGATGAACACCGGGGAGCTGTTTTTT
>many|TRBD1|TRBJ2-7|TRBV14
CASSQAGTGPYEQYF
TGTGCCAGCAGCCAAGCCGGGACAGGGCCCTACGAGCAGTACTTC
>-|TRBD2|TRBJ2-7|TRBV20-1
CSARDLVSGRWGEQYF
TGCAGTGCTAGAGATCTTGTTAGCGGGAGGTGGGGCGAGCAGTACTTC